The entry below gives a single TCR beta chain sequence along with its context. Its antigen target is currently unknown. Within one base of it there is no much larger clone, and no base qualities were kept. CDR1 and CDR2, looked up from the germline V gene (reference sequence), are LNHNV and YYDKDF. Trimming costs V 8 bases and J 4 bases, and their ends lie 14 bases apart. The CDR3 numbers 13 residues from cysteine through phenylalanine. Here the CDR3 DNA is all that survives: 39 bases in frame from base 1. The immunoSEQ Assay was used to immunosequence TCRbeta CDR3 regions from genomic DNA. Before high-throughput sequencing, genomic DNA was amplified using bias-controlled multiplex PCR. The paper's data handling went like this. To quantify the absolute abundance of each unique TCRbeta CDR3 region, the sequences were collapsed and filtered. Clonality was defined as 1 minus Pielou's evenness and was calculated using productive rearrangements only. Clones with significantly greater frequencies in on-treatment versus baseline samples were identified using a previously published method. Imported from immuneACCESS, the table was reduced by TCRdb to in-frame sequences with V and J called. These copies leave out some clones; in studies compared against another copy, an unresolved V gene accounts for under half, and the cause of the remainder is not known. V and J calls and clone size are those listed in that table; D and trimming were worked out from the DNA. Counted in this sample were 15,000 to 20,000 clones; approximately 70% of them appeared once. The ten largest make up roughly 12% of the sample.

This record comes from a study of sequential checkpoint blockade in melanoma (dated 2019 in TCRdb). At the level of the whole study: Using 1:1 randomization, the trial assigned patients either to first-line nivolumab followed by ipilimumab (arm A) or to ipilimumab followed by nivolumab (arm B). Maintenance nivolumab came after each of the two trial sequences.

On the study overall, not on this receptor specifically: Larger, independent patient cohorts are needed to validate the response-prediction model that combines TCR metrics and mutation burden.

The sample's treatment or condition label, decoded: randomized to nivolumab then ipilimumab (arm A) or the reverse (arm B). None of the trial patients had been given prior DNA-damaging chemotherapy. Thawed PBMCs were sorted on a FACS Aria II flow cytometer to isolate live CD3+CD8+ cells negative for CD19 and CD56. Samples were obtained from patients with melanoma enrolled in CheckMate 064, a randomized, open-label phase II trial of sequential checkpoint blockade. Leukapheresis was used to collect peripheral blood mononuclear cells, which were then purified with Ficoll-Paque and frozen in human serum with about 10% DMSO. Immediately after sorting, the purity of the sorted blood CD3+CD8+ cells was confirmed to be >95%, and DNA was then extracted.

The sequence derives from a human donor with melanoma. The sequencing here drew on CD8+ T cells sorted from blood (inferred from file names), taken from a patient given nivolumab and ipilimumab in sequence. The chain employs TRBV15 and TRBJ1-1, and perhaps TRBD1 as D gene, on 6 matching bases. The CDR3 region has the sequence CATLQGVGTEAFF. The DNA is as follows: TGTGCCACCCTACAGGGCGTAGGCACTGAAGCTTTCTTT.